This TCR beta chain was identified in a study of regulatory T cells in long-lasting Graves disease. Whole-study context: Freshly diagnosed Graves' patients had used antithyroid drugs for under 3 months.

Construction of TCR beta libraries relied on iRepertoire HTBI primers and on Arm-PCR targeting CDR3 regions. Per the original data handling: In the combined samples, roughly 60 TRBV and more than twelve TRBJ segments were identified. TCRdb re-called the multiplex PCR reads through MiXCR, storing one row per CDR3 protein. The V and J calls and clone size come from TCRdb's table, not from the authors' own analysis. The sample includes about 540,000 distinct CDR3 sequences, roughly 13% of them seen just once. Trimming took 3 bases from V and 3 from J, leaving 9 bases between them. The CDR3 is 14 residues long. Whole-study results and caveats: Relative to newly diagnosed Graves' patients, persistent ones had lower TCR diversity.

The sample's time point: newly diagnosed GD, antithyroid drugs for less than 3 months. Construction of the TCR library relied on RNA isolated from PBMCs. Enrollment of patients was through an endocrinology department in Xi'an, China. This clonotype has at least ten counts. Its antigen is as yet unknown. Separately, the same data were catalogued under a study of T cells in Graves' hyperthyroidism and ophthalmopathy.

The chain joins TRBV12-3 or TRBV12-4 to TRBJ2-1; D is perhaps TRBD2 (5 bases). The sample here was peripheral blood mononuclear cells (PBMCs), taken at new diagnosis, from a patient treated with antithyroid drugs. The TCR was taken from a young man with Graves disease. In DNA form, the CDR3 reads TGTGCCAGCAGTTTGGCAGCGGTCTACAATGAGCAGTTCTTC. Its translation is CASSLAAVYNEQFF.